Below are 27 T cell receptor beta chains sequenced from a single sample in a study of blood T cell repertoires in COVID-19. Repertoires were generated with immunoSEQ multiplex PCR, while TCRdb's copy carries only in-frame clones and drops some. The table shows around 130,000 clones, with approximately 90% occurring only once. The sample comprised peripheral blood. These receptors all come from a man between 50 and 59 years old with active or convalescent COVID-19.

CDR3 coding DNA: TGTGCCAGCAGTAGTCGACAGGGGACAGATACGCAGTATTTT. Its translation: CASSSRQGTDTQYF. This chain uses TRBV6-5 with TRBJ2-3, with 8 bases aligning to TRBD1. Germline lookup yields CDR1 MNHEY and CDR2 SVGAGI. The ends lost 5 bases at V and 3 bases at J; junction bases unmatched: 4. This CDR3 has 14 residues.

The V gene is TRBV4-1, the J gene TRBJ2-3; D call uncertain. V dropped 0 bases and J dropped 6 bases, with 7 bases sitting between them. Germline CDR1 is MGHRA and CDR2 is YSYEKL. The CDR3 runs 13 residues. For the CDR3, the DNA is TGCGCCAGCAGCCAAGATTACGAGGATACGCAGTATTTT. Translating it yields CASSQDYEDTQYF.

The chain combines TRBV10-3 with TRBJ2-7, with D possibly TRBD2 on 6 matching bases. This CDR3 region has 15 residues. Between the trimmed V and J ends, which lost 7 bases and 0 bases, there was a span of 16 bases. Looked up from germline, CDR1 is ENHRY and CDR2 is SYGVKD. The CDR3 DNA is TGTGCCATCAAGAAATCGGCGGGGAGCTCCTACGAGCAGTACTTC. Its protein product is CAIKKSAGSSYEQYF.

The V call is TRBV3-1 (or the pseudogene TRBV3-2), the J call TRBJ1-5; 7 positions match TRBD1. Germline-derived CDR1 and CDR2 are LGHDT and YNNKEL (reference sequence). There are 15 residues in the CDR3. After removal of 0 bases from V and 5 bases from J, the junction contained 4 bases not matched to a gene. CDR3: CASSQDLTGDQPQHF. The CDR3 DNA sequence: TGTGCCAGCAGCCAAGATCTAACAGGGGATCAGCCCCAGCATTTT.

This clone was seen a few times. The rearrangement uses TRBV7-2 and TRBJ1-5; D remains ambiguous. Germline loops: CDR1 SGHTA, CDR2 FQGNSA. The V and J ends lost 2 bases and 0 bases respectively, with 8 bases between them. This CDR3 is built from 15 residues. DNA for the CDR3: TGTGCCAGCAGCTTAAGTTTCGGTAGCAATCAGCCCCAGCATTTT. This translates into CASSLSFGSNQPQHF.

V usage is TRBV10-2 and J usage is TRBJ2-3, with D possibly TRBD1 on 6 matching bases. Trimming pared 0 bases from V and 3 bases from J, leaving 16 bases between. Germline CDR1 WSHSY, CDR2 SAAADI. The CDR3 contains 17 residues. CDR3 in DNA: TGCGCCAGCAGTGAGTCGTTCGGGGTGAGGGGGACAGATACGCAGTATTTT. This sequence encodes CASSESFGVRGTDTQYF.

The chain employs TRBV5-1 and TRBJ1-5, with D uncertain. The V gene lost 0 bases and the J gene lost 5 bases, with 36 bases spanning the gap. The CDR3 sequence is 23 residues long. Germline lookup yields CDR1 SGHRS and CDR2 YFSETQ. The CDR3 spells CASSLAWGDARLQTGSSDQPQHF. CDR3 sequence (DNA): TGCGCCAGCAGCTTGGCCTGGGGAGACGCCAGACTCCAAACGGGGTCAAGTGATCAGCCCCAGCATTTT.

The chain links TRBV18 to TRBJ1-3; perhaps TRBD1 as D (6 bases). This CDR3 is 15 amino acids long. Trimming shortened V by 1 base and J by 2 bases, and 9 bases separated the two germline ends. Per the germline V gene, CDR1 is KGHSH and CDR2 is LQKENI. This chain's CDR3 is CASSPQPGAGNTIYF. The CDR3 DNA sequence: TGTGCCAGCTCACCACAACCAGGGGCTGGAAACACCATATATTTT.

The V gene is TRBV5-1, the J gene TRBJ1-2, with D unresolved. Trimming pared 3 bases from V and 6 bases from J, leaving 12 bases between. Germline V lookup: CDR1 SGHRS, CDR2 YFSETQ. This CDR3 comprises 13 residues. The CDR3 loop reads CASSSYPHDGYTF. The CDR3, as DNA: TGCGCCAGCAGCTCTTACCCACACGATGGCTACACCTTC.

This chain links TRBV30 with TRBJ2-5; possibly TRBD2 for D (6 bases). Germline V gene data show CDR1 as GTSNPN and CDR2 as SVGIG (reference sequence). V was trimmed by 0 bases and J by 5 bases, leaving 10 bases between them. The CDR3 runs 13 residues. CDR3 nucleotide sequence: TGTGCCTGGAGTGTACACGGGACTGAGACCCAGTACTTC. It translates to CAWSVHGTETQYF. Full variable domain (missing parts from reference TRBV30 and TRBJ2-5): SQTIHQWPATLVQPVGSPLSLECTVEGTSNPNLYWYRQAAGRGLQLLFYSVGIGQISSEVPQNLSASRPQDRQFILSSKKLLLSDSGFYLCAWSVHGTETQYFGPGTRLLVL.

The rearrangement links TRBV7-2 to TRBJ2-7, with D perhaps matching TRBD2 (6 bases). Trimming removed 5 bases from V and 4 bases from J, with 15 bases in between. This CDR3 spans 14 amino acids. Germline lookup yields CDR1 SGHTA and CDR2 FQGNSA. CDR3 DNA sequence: TGTGCCAGCAGCCCCCGCTCGGGGGAGTACGAGCAGTACTTC. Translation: CASSPRSGEYEQYF. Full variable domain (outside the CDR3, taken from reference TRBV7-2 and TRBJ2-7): GAGVSQSPSNKVTEKGKDVELRCDPISGHTALYWYRQSLGQGLEFLIYFQGNSAPDKSGLPSDRFSAERTGGSVSTLTIQRTQQEDSAVYLCASSPRSGEYEQYFGPGTRLTVT.

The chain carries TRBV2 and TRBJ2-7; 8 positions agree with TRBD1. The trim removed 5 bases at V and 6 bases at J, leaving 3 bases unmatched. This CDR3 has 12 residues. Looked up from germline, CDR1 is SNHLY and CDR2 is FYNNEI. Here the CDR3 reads CASSQGAREQYF. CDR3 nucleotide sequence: TGTGCCAGCAGTCAGGGGGCGCGCGAGCAGTACTTC.

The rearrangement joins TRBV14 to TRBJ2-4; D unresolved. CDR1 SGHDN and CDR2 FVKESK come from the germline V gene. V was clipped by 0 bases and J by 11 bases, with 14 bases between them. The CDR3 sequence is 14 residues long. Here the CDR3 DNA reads TGTGCCAGCAGCCAAGATTACCGAACAAGCGTTCAGTACTTC. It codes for CASSQDYRTSVQYF.

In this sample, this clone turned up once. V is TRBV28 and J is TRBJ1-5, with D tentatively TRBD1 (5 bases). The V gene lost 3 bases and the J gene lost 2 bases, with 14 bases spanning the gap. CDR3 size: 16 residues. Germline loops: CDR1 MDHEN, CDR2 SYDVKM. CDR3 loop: CASSFVTRGGNQPQHF. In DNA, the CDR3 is TGTGCCAGCAGTTTCGTCACTCGGGGGGGCAATCAGCCCCAGCATTTT.

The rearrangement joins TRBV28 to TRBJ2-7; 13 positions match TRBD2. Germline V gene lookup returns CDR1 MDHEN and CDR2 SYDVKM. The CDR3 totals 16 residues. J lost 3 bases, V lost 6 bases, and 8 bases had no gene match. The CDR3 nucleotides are TGTGCCAGCAGCATTAAGGGACTAGCGGGATACTACGAGCAGTACTTC. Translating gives CASSIKGLAGYYEQYF.

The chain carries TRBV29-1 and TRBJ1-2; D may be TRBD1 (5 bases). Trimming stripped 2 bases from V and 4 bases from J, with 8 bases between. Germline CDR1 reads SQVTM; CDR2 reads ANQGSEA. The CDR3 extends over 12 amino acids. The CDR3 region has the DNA TGCAGCGTTGAACAGGGTCGCTATGGCTACACCTTC. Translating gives CSVEQGRYGYTF.

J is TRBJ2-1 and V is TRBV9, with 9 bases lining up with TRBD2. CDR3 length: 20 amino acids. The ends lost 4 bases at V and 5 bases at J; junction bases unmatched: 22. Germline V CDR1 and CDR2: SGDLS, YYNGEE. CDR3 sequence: CASSHPDSRGGTSWDNEQFF. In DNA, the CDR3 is TGTGCCAGCAGCCACCCAGATTCCCGAGGGGGGACTAGCTGGGACAATGAGCAGTTCTTC. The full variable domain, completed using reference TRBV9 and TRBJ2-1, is DSGVTQTPKHLITATGQRVTLRCSPRSGDLSVYWYQQSLDQGLQFLIQYYNGEERAKGNILERFSAQQFPDLHSELNLSSLELGDSALYFCASSHPDSRGGTSWDNEQFFGPGTRLTVL.

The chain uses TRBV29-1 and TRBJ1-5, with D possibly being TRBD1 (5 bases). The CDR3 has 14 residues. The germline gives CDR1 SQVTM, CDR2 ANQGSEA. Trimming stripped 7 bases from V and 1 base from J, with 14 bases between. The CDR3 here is CSAILGGSNQPQHF. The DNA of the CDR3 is TGCAGCGCCATTCTGGGGGGGAGCAATCAGCCCCAGCATTTT.

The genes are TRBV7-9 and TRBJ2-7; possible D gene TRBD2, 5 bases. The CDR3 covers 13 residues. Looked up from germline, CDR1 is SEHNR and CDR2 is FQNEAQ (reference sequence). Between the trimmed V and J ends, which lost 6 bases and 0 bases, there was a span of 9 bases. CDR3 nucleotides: TGTGCCAGCAGGAGGGCGAGCTCCTACGAGCAGTACTTC. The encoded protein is CASRRASSYEQYF.

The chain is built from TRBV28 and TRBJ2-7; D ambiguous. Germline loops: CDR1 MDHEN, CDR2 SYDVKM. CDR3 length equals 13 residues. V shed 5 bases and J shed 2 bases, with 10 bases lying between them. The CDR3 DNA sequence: TGTGCCAGCAGTCCCCAAGCTCCCTACGAGCAGTACTTC. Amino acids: CASSPQAPYEQYF.

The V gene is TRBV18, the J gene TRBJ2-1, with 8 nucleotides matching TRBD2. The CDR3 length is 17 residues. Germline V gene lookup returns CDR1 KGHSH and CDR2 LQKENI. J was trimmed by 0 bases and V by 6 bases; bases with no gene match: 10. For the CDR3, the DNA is TGTGCCAGCTCTCGCGGGACTAGGCCTGACTCCTACAATGAGCAGTTCTTC. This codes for CASSRGTRPDSYNEQFF. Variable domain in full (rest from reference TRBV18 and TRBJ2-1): NAGVMQNPRHLVRRRGQEARLRCSPMKGHSHVYWYRQLPEEGLKFMVYLQKENIIDESGMPKERFSAEFPKEGPSILRIQQVVRGDSAAYFCASSRGTRPDSYNEQFFGPGTRLTVL.

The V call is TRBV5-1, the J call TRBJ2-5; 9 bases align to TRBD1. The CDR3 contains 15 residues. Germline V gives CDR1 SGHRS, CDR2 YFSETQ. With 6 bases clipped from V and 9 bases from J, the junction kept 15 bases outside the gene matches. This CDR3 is CASTGTGQGRSAQYF. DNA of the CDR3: TGCGCCAGCACCGGCACGGGACAGGGTCGGTCTGCCCAGTACTTC.

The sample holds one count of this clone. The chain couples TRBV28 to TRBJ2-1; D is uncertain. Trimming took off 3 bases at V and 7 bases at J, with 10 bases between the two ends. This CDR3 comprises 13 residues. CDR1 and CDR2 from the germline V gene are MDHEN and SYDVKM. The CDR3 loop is CASSLRARNEQFF. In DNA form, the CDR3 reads TGTGCCAGCAGTTTGAGAGCCCGGAATGAGCAGTTCTTC. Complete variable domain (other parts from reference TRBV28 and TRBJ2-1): DVKVTQSSRYLVKRTGEKVFLECVQDMDHENMFWYRQDPGLGLRLIYFSYDVKMKEKGDIPEGYSVSREKKERFSLILESASTNQTSMYLCASSLRARNEQFFGPGTRLTVL.

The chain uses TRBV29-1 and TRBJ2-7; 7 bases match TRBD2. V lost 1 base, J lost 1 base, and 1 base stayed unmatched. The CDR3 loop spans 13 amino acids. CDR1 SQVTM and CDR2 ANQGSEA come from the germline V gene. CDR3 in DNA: TGCAGCGTTGAAGTCGGGGGGTCCTACGAGCAGTACTTC. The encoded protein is CSVEVGGSYEQYF.

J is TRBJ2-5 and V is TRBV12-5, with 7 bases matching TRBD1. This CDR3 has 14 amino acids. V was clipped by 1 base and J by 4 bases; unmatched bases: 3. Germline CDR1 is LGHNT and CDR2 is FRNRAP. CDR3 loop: CASGLGQGGETQYF. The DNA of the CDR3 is TGTGCTAGTGGTTTGGGACAGGGCGGAGAGACCCAGTACTTC.

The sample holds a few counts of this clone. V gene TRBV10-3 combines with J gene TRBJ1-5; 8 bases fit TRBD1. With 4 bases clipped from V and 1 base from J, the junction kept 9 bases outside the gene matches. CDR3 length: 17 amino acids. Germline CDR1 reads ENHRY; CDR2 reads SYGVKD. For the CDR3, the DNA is TGTGCCATCAGTGCCGGGGCAGGGGGCAGAAGCAATCAGCCCCAGCATTTT. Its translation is CAISAGAGGRSNQPQHF.

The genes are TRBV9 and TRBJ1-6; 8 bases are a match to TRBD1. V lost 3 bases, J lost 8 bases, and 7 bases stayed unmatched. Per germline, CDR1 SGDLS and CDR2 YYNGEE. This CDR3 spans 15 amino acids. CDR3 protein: CASSATGDFDSPLHF. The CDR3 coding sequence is TGTGCCAGCAGCGCGACAGGGGATTTTGATTCACCCCTCCACTTT.